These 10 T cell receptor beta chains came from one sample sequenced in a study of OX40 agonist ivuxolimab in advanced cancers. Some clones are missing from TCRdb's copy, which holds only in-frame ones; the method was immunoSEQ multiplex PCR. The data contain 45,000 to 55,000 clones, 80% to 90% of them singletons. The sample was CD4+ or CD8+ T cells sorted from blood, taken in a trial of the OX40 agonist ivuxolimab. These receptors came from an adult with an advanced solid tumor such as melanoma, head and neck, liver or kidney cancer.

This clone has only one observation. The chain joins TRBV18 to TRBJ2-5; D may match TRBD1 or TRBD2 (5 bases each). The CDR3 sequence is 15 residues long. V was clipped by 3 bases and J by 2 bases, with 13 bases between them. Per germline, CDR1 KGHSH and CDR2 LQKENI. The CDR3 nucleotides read TGTGCCAGCTCACCTCGTCGGGGCGAACAAGAGACCCAGTACTTC. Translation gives CASSPRRGEQETQYF.

CDR3 nucleotide sequence: TGTGCCAGCAGCTTAGGTGGGGGGATAAGCACAGATACGCAGTATTTT. It yields the protein CASSLGGGISTDTQYF. V gene TRBV7-2 combines with J gene TRBJ2-3, with D possibly being TRBD2 (6 bases). Germline-derived CDR1 and CDR2 are SGHTA and FQGNSA. The CDR3 is 16 amino acids. The V end lost 1 base, the J end lost 0 bases, and 11 bases lay between the germline ends.

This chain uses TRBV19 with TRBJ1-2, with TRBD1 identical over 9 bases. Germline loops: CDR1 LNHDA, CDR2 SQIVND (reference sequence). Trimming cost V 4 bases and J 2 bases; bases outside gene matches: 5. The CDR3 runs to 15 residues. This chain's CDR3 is CASSNGTGWNYGYTF. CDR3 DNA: TGTGCCAGTAGTAACGGGACAGGGTGGAACTATGGCTACACCTTC.

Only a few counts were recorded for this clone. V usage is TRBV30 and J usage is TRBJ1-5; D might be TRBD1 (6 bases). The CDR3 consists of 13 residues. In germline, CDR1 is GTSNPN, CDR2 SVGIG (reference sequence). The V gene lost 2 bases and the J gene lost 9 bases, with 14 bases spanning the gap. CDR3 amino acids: CAWSSTGGPPQHF. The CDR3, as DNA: TGTGCCTGGAGTTCAACGGGGGGCCCGCCCCAGCATTTT. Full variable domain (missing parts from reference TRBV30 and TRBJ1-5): SQTIHQWPATLVQPVGSPLSLECTVEGTSNPNLYWYRQAAGRGLQLLFYSVGIGQISSEVPQNLSASRPQDRQFILSSKKLLLSDSGFYLCAWSSTGGPPQHFGDGTRLSIL.

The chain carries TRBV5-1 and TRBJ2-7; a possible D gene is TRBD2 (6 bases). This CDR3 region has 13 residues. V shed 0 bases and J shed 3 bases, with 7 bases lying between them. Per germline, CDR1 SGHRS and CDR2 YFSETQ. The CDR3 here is CASSLVGGYEQYF. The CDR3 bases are TGCGCCAGCAGCTTGGTCGGGGGCTACGAGCAGTACTTC.

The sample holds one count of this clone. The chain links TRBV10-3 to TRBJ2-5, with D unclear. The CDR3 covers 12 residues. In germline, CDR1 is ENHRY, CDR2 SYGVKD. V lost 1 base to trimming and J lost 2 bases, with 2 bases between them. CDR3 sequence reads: CAISELQETQYF. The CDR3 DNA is TGTGCCATCAGTGAGTTGCAAGAGACCCAGTACTTC.

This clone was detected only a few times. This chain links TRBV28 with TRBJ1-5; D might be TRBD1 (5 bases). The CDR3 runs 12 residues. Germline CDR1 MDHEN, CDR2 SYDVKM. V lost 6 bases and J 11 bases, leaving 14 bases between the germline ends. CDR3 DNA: TGTGCCAGCAGCCTTCGGAGGGGAGCCCAGCATTTT. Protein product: CASSLRRGAQHF.

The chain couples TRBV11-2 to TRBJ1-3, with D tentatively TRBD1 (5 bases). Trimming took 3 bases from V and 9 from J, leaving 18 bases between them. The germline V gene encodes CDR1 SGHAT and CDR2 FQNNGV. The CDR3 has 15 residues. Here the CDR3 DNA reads TGTGCCAGCAGCTTCGGGACGGCGGGCGGAGGCACCATATATTTT. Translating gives CASSFGTAGGGTIYF.

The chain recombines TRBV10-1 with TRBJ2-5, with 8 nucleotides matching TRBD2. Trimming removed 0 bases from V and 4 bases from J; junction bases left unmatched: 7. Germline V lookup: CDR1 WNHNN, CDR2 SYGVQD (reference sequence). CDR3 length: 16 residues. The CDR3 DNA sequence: TGCGCCAGCAGTGAGTCGTATGGAGCGGGAGCAGAGACCCAGTACTTC. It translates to CASSESYGAGAETQYF.

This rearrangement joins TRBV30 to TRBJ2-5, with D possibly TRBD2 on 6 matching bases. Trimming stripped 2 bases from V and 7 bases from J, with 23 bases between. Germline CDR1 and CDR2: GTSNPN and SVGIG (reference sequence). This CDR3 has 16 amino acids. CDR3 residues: CAWSHTSGTSRTTQYF. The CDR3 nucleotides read TGTGCCTGGAGTCACACCTCCGGGACTTCCCGGACGACCCAGTACTTC.